Included here is one T cell receptor beta chain sequence, with context. Its antigen is unidentified. Each CDR3 protein is one row after TCRdb ran MiXCR on the RT-PCR reads. This sample has approximately 700,000 distinct CDR3 sequences, with approximately 15% found just once. The entry originates in a study of response to subunit inactivated influenza vaccine. With 4 bases clipped from V and 4 bases from J, the junction kept 5 bases outside the gene matches. In germline, CDR1 is LGHDT, CDR2 YNNKEL (reference sequence). This CDR3 is 16 amino acids long. The study, taken as a whole, reports: Researchers suggested that each seasonal influenza vaccination recruits few new T cells.

This material consisted of PBMCs from blood, taken less than 13 days after vaccination. The source is a man aged 45-65 years who received an inactivated influenza vaccine. This rearrangement joins TRBV3-1 to TRBJ2-5, with 14 bases that match TRBD2. The CDR3 bases are TGTGCCAGCAGCCGGACTAGCGGGGGGAGGGGAGAGACCCAGTACTTC. This sequence encodes CASSRTSGGRGETQYF.